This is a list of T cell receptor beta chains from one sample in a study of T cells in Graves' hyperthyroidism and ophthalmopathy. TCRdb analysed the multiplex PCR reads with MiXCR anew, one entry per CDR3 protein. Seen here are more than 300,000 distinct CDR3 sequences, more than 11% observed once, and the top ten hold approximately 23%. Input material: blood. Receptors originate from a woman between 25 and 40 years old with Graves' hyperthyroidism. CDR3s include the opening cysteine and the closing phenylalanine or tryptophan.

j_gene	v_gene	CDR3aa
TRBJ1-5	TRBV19	CASSPGGEPQHF
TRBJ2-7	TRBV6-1	CASRGTGDGEQYF
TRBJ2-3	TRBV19	CASKQDRGVRDTQYF
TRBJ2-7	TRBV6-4	CASSTTGTTVSYEQYF
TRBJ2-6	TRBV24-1	CAVQGSGANVLTF
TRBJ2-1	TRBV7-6	CASSLISGSGGSNEQFF
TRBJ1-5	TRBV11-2	CASSLDTGLNQPQHF
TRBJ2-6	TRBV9	CASSGSGSGANVLTF
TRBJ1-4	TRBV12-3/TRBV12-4	CASSTAGLEKLFF
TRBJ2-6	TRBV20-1	CSARTPGGANVLTF
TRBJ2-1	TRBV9	CASHETSGGSYNEQFF
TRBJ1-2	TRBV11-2	CASSLSGLYGYTF
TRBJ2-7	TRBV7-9	CASRSGTGNYEQYF
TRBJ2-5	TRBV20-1	CSARDGPGTSGRAGETQYF
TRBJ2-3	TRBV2	CASYGDTGGRLDTQYF
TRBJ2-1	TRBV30	CAWSVTPPYNEQFF
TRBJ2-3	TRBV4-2	CASSQDVGFGTPNIDTQYF
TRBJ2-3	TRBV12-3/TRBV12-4	CASSKTSVTDTQYF
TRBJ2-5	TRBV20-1	CSAREPNQETQYF
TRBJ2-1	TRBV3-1	CASSLMRYNEQFF
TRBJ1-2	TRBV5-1	CASSLVGTSNYGYTF
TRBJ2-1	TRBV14	CASSQGAGPYNEQFF
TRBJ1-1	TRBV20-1	CSARKAGTADTEAFF
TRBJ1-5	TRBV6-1	CASSVGVNSNQPQHF
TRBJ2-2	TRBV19	CASTRETRIGELFF
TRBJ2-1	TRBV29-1	CSVEVSGVGNEQFF
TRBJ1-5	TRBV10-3	CAISASGPFSYVHF
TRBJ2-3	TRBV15	CATSRGTDTQYF
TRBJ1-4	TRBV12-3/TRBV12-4	CASSSPNEKLCF
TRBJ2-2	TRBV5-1	CASSLAQLAGGRTGELFF
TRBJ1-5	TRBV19	CASSRQGHLYQPQHF
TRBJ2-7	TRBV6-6	CASSYSAPGREYGHEQYF
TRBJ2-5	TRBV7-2	CASSQGGIEETQYF
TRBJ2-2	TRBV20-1	CSARSPLLAGGELFF
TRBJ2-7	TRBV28	CASRRLAGGPVSEQYF
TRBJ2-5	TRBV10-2	CASLEGSEETQYF
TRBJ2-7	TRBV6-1	CASKGDPYEQYF
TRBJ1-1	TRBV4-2	CASSQELRDTEAFF
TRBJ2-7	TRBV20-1	CSASGGFTITSVSYEQYF
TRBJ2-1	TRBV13	CASSRIYNEQFF
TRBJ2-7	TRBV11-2	CASSSTNPRHEQYF
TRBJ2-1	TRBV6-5	CASSYGLAGAPYNEQFF
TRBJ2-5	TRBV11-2	CASSLDSGGGETQYF
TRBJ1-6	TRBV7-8	CASSLAGQSSYNSPLHF
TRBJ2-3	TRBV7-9	CASSKDSDTQYF
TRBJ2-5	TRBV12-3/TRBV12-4	CASSRNLPGTQYF
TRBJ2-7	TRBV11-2	CASSPTNRDSTYEQYF
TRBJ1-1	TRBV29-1	CSVAAGGMNTAAFF
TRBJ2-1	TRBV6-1	CASKSISGNLNNEQFF
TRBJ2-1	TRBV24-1	CATSDFKGDEQFF
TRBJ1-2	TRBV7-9	CASSLAGAGDGYTF
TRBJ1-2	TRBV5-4	CASSRDSLYGYTF
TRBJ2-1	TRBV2	CASSDTSGSYNEQFF
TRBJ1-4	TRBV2	CASSGDRPPTLFF
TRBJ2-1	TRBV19	CASRMASGRYNEQFF
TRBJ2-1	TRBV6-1	CASSHPQTAGKNEQFF
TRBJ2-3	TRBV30	CAWSASTDTQYF
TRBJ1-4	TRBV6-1	CASSLNPRGATNEKLFF
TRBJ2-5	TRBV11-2	CASSVRLAGEETQYF